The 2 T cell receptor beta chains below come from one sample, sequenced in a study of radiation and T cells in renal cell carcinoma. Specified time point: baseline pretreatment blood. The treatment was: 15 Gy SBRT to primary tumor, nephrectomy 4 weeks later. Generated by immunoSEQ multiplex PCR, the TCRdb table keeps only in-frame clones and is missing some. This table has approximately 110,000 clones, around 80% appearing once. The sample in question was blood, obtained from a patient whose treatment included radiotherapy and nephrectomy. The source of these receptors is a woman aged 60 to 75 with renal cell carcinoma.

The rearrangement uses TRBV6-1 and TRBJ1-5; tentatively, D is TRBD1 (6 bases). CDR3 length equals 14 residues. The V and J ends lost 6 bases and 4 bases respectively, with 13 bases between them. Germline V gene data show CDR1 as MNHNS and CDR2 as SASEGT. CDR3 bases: TGTGCCAGCAGGTTCGCAGGGGAAAATCAGCCCCAGCATTTT. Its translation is CASRFAGENQPQHF.

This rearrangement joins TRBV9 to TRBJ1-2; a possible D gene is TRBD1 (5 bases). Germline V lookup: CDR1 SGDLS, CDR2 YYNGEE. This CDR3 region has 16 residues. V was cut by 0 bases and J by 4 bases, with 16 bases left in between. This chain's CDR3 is CASSVAWDGRLYGYTF. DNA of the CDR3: TGTGCCAGCAGCGTAGCCTGGGACGGTCGCCTCTATGGCTACACCTTC. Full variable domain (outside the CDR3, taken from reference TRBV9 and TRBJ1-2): DSGVTQTPKHLITATGQRVTLRCSPRSGDLSVYWYQQSLDQGLQFLIQYYNGEERAKGNILERFSAQQFPDLHSELNLSSLELGDSALYFCASSVAWDGRLYGYTFGSGTRLTVV.